This T cell receptor beta chain was profiled in a study of neurological immune-mediated disorders. This clonotype came up many times. This sample's time point: longitudinal time-point 1 (baseline). It was by 5'RACE with 10-nucleotide random UMIs that the cDNA was made. TCRdb recomputed calls from the 5' RACE reads with MiXCR, one row per CDR3 protein. Among tens of thousands of distinct CDR3 sequences listed, 3.2% were seen once. The CDR3 length is 14 residues. Trimming took off 1 base at V and 6 bases at J, with 13 bases between the two ends. Germline CDR1 SGHRS, CDR2 YFSETQ. The clonotype comes from a woman aged 60-75 years with multiple sclerosis. The sample consisted of PBMCs. The V gene is TRBV5-1, the J gene TRBJ1-1, with a possible D match to TRBD1 (6 bases). The CDR3 DNA sequence: TGCGCCAGCAGCTTGAAACAGGGATTATCTGAAGCTTTCTTT. Residues: CASSLKQGLSEAFF.